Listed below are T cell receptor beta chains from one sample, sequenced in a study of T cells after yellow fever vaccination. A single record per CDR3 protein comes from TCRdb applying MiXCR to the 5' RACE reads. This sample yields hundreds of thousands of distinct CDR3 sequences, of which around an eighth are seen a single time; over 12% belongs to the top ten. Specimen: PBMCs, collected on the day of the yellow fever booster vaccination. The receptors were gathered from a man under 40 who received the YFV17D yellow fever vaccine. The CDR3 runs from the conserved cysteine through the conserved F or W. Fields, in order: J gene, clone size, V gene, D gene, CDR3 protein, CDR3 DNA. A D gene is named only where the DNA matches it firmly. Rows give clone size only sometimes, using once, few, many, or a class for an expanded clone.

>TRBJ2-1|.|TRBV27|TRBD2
CASSLSTSGNYNEQFF
TGTGCCAGCAGTTTATCAACTAGCGGGAATTACAATGAGCAGTTCTTC
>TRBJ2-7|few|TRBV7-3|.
CASSLMGTGQHEQYF
TGTGCCAGCAGCTTAATGGGCACGGGGCAGCACGAGCAGTACTTC
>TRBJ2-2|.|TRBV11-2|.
CATVDSPEAGELFF
TGTGCCACCGTTGACTCCCCCGAGGCCGGGGAGCTGTTTTTT
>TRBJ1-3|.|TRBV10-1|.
CASSECTGSSGNTIYF
TGCGCCAGCAGTGAGTGTACAGGGTCCTCTGGAAACACCATATATTTT
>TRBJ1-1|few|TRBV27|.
CASIRNTEAFF
TGTGCCAGCATCCGCAACACTGAAGCTTTCTTT
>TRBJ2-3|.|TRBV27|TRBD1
CASSRQGEIDTQYF
TGTGCCAGCAGCAGACAGGGGGAAATAGATACGCAGTATTTT
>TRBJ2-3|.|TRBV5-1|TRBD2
CASSLLAGGTDTQYF
TGCGCCAGCAGCTTACTAGCGGGAGGCACAGATACGCAGTATTTT
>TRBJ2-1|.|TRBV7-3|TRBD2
CASSLTGGSMYNEQFF
TGTGCCAGCAGCTTAACAGGCGGGAGCATGTACAATGAGCAGTTCTTC
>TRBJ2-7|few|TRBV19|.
CASSIAGVPYEQYF
TGTGCCAGTAGTATAGCTGGGGTCCCCTACGAGCAGTACTTC
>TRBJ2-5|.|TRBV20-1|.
CSADPPRRETQYF
TGCAGTGCTGACCCCCCGAGGAGAGAGACCCAGTACTTC
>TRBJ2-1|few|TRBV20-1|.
CSARNWAPDEQFF
TGCAGTGCTAGAAACTGGGCCCCGGATGAGCAGTTCTTC
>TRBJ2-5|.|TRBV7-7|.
CASSLEAGKSNMYQETQYF
TGTGCCAGCAGCTTAGAGGCAGGAAAGTCTAATATGTACCAAGAGACCCAGTACTTC
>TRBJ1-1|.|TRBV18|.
CASSPGPRKNTEAFF
TGTGCCAGCTCGCCGGGCCCGAGAAAGAACACTGAAGCTTTCTTT
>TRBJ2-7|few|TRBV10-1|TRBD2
CASSESAGGGGEQYF
TGCGCCAGCAGTGAGTCTGCGGGAGGGGGTGGCGAGCAGTACTTC
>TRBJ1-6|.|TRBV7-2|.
CASSLVSQGTSSPLHF
TGTGCCAGCAGCTTAGTGTCACAGGGAACTAGTTCACCCCTCCACTTT
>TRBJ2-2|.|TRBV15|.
CATSRDRLGELFF
TGTGCCACCAGCAGAGATAGACTTGGGGAGCTGTTTTTT
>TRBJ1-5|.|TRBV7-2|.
CASSFGGLQPQHF
TGTGCCAGCAGCTTTGGGGGTCTTCAGCCCCAGCATTTT
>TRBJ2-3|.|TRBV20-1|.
CSATTGTTSTDTQYF
TGCAGTGCTACGACCGGGACAACTAGCACAGATACGCAGTATTTT
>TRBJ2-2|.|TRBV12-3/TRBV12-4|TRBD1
CASTGQGAFGELFF
TGTGCCAGCACCGGACAGGGGGCTTTCGGGGAGCTGTTTTTT
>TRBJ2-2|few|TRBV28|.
CASREVEPRGSGELFF
TGTGCCAGCAGGGAGGTGGAACCCCGGGGTTCCGGGGAGCTGTTTTTT